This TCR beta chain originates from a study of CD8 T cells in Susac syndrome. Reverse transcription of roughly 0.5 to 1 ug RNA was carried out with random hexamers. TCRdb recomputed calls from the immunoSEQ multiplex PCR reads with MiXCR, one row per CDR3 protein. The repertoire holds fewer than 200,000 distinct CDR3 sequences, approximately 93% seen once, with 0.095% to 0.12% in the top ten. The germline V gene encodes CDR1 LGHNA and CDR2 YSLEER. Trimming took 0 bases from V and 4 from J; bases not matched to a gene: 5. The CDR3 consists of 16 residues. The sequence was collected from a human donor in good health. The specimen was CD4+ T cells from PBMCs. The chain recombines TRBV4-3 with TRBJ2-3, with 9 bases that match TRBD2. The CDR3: CASSQDGAGGPDTQYF. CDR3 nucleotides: TGCGCCAGCAGCCAAGATGGAGCGGGGGGCCCAGATACGCAGTATTTT.